Included here is one T cell receptor beta chain sequence, with context. The antigen is undetermined. The data stem from a study of cytomegalovirus exposure and HLA in healthy donors. The study, taken as a whole, reports: A likely sequencing artifact accounted for one observed cluster of highly shared sequence variants. Most TCRs appeared rarely, but some public TCRs recurred in many donors.

PCR involved 60 Vbeta and 13 Jbeta primers. Sequencing was performed with immunoSEQ multiplex PCR; in TCRdb, only in-frame clones are kept and a portion is missing. The listing records some 150,000 clones. Sequencing used PBMCs. The TCR originated in a woman aged 18-35 years in good health and CMV-seropositive.

The CDR3 DNA reads as TGTGCCAGCAGTGAAGTCGGGTCTGGACTGTTTTTT. It yields the protein CASSEVGSGLFF. V usage is TRBV6-1 and J usage is TRBJ1-4; no clear D gene. The CDR3 totals 12 residues. CDR1 is MNHNS and CDR2 is SASEGT in the germline V gene. The V and J ends lost 1 base and 13 bases respectively, with 10 bases between them.